A selection of T cell receptor beta chains follows, all from one sample in a study of shared clonotypes between healthy human individuals. Profiling relied on immunoSEQ multiplex PCR, and the TCRdb table lists in-frame clones only, not all of them. The table shows 550,000 to 600,000 clones, with around 78% occurring only once. The sample was PBMCs. The receptors were gathered from a woman aged 40 to 55 in good health. Some clones in this sample may be carry-over from other donors' samples. CDR3s include the opening cysteine and the closing phenylalanine or tryptophan. D genes are given only for firm matches. The listing skips clone size in some rows; elsewhere it reads once, few, many or a size class.

length	size	V	J	D	DNA	CDR3
14	.	TRBV4-1	TRBJ2-7	TRBD1	TGCGCCAGCAGCCACGACAGGGGATACTACGAGCAGTACTTC	CASSHDRGYYEQYF
15	.	TRBV4-1	TRBJ2-7	TRBD2	TGCGCCAGCAGCCTTGGACTAGCTAGCTCCTACGAGCAGTACTTC	CASSLGLASSYEQYF
12	.	TRBV28	TRBJ1-1	.	TGTGCCAGCAGTTCGAATTGGGGGGAAGCTTTCTTT	CASSSNWGEAFF
16	once	TRBV27	TRBJ2-1	TRBD2	TGTGCCAGCAGTACAATAGCGGGAGGGGCTTACAATGAGCAGTTCTTC	CASSTIAGGAYNEQFF
20	.	TRBV6-4	TRBJ1-5	TRBD1	TGTGCCAGCAGTGACTCGACTGGGGGACAGGGGGCCATGAGCAATCAGCCCCAGCATTTT	CASSDSTGGQGAMSNQPQHF
14	.	TRBV4-2	TRBJ2-7	.	TGTGCCAGCAGCCAAGTACTGGTCGATTACGAGCAGTACTTC	CASSQVLVDYEQYF
16	.	TRBV5-1	TRBJ2-3	TRBD2	TGCGCCAGCAGCAGCTACGGAGCGGGAAGCACAGATACGCAGTATTTT	CASSSYGAGSTDTQYF
11	.	TRBV2	TRBJ1-2	.	TGTGCCAGCAGTGAAACTTACGGCTACACCTTC	CASSETYGYTF
16	.	TRBV27	TRBJ2-7	.	TGTGCCAGCAGTTTATCGGTCACAGCTTCAGCCTACGAGCAGTACTTC	CASSLSVTASAYEQYF
16	many	TRBV7-9	TRBJ2-5	TRBD1	TGTGCCAGCAGCTTAGCCCCCCTAAGGGGGCTGGAGACCCAGTACTTC	CASSLAPLRGLETQYF
14	.	TRBV2	TRBJ2-5	.	TGTGCCAGCAGTGAAGTGGGTAGAACGGAGACCCAGTACTTC	CASSEVGRTETQYF
13	.	TRBV19	TRBJ2-1	.	TGTGCCACCAAGATTAGCGGATACAATGAGCAGTTCTTC	CATKISGYNEQFF
18	.	TRBV10-3	TRBJ2-1	TRBD1	TGTGCCATCAAGCGCTCTGGACAGGGTAACCGCTCCTACAATGAGCAGTTCTTC	CAIKRSGQGNRSYNEQFF
15	.	TRBV25-1	TRBJ1-1	.	TGTGCCAGCAGTGAATGGAGTCTGGGTTCCACTGAAGCTTTCTTT	CASSEWSLGSTEAFF
14	.	TRBV27	TRBJ2-2	.	TGTGCCAGCAGTTTTCTTTTGCGGTCCGGGGAGCTGTTTTTT	CASSFLLRSGELFF
13	.	TRBV18	TRBJ2-7	TRBD1	TGTGCCAGCTCACCTTCAGGGGGCTACGAGCAGTACTTC	CASSPSGGYEQYF
12	.	TRBV7-2	TRBJ2-7	.	TGTGCCAGCAGCTGGGGGGCGAGCGGGCAGTACTTC	CASSWGASGQYF
14	.	TRBV5-6	TRBJ1-2	TRBD1	TGTGCCAGCAGCTTAGGGACAGGGGGCAATGGCTACACCTTC	CASSLGTGGNGYTF
15	.	TRBV19	TRBJ2-7	TRBD2	TGTGCCAGTAGTATGGGGACTAGCGGTACCTACGAGCAGTACTTC	CASSMGTSGTYEQYF
14	.	TRBV25-1	TRBJ2-7	.	TGTGCCAGCAGTCTCCAGGGGGGGTCCTACGAGCAGTACTTC	CASSLQGGSYEQYF
13	.	TRBV30	TRBJ1-5	.	TGTGCCTGGAGAGGAGGGATTAATCAGCCCCAGCATTTT	CAWRGGINQPQHF
15	.	TRBV11-2	TRBJ2-6	.	TGTGCCAGCAGCGAAGGGGGCTCTGGGGCCAACGTCCTGACTTTC	CASSEGGSGANVLTF
14	.	TRBV30	TRBJ1-4	TRBD1	TGTGCCTGGACCAAACAGGGGGCGGGTGAAAAACTGTTTTTT	CAWTKQGAGEKLFF
14	.	TRBV6-5	TRBJ2-5	.	TGTGCCAGCAGCCCTCTAGGGCCCCGGGAGACCCAGTACTTC	CASSPLGPRETQYF
16	.	TRBV11-2	TRBJ2-3	.	TGTGCCAGCAGCATTTGGGGGGAGCGGAGCACAGATACGCAGTATTTT	CASSIWGERSTDTQYF
16	.	TRBV28	TRBJ1-1	.	TGTGCCAGCAGCCCTGGACCTAGAGGATCGAACACTGAAGCTTTCTTT	CASSPGPRGSNTEAFF
13	.	TRBV7-8	TRBJ1-1	.	TGTGCCAGCGGGCAGGGAGTAGGAACTGAAGCTTTCTTT	CASGQGVGTEAFF
19	few	TRBV19	TRBJ2-6	TRBD1	TGTGCCAGTAGTATAGCTGGGACAGGGGCTAGTAGAGGGGCCAACGTCCTGACTTTC	CASSIAGTGASRGANVLTF
14	.	TRBV7-2	TRBJ2-5	TRBD2	TGTGCCAGCAGCCAGGGACTAGCGCGGGAGACCCAGTACTTC	CASSQGLARETQYF
15	once	TRBV19	TRBJ2-1	TRBD2	TGTGCCAGTAGATTACTAGCGGGAGACTACAATGAGCAGTTCTTC	CASRLLAGDYNEQFF
13	.	TRBV6-1	TRBJ1-1	TRBD1	TGTGCCAGCAGTGAAGCGACCGACAGGGGGCGGGCCTTT	CASSEATDRGRAF
13	.	TRBV2	TRBJ1-5	.	TGTGCCAGCAGTGCTCAGGAGCGACAGCCCCAGCATTTT	CASSAQERQPQHF
12	few	TRBV28	TRBJ1-5	TRBD1	TGTGCCAGTCGACAGGGAGATCAGCCCCAGCATTTT	CASRQGDQPQHF
16	.	TRBV4-2	TRBJ2-1	TRBD2	TGTGCCAGCAGCCGCGAAACTAGCGGGAGGATTAATGAGCAGTTCTTC	CASSRETSGRINEQFF
15	.	TRBV7-3	TRBJ2-3	TRBD1	TGTGCCAGCAGCGAACGGACAGGGGGCACAGATACGCAGTATTTT	CASSERTGGTDTQYF
16	.	TRBV9	TRBJ1-3	.	TGTGCCAGCAGCGCCGTCCTGGGGCCGTCGGGAAACACCATATATTTT	CASSAVLGPSGNTIYF
15	once	TRBV19	TRBJ2-5	TRBD1	TGTGCCAGTAGTTCAGGGACAGGGGACCGAGAGACCCAGTACTTC	CASSSGTGDRETQYF